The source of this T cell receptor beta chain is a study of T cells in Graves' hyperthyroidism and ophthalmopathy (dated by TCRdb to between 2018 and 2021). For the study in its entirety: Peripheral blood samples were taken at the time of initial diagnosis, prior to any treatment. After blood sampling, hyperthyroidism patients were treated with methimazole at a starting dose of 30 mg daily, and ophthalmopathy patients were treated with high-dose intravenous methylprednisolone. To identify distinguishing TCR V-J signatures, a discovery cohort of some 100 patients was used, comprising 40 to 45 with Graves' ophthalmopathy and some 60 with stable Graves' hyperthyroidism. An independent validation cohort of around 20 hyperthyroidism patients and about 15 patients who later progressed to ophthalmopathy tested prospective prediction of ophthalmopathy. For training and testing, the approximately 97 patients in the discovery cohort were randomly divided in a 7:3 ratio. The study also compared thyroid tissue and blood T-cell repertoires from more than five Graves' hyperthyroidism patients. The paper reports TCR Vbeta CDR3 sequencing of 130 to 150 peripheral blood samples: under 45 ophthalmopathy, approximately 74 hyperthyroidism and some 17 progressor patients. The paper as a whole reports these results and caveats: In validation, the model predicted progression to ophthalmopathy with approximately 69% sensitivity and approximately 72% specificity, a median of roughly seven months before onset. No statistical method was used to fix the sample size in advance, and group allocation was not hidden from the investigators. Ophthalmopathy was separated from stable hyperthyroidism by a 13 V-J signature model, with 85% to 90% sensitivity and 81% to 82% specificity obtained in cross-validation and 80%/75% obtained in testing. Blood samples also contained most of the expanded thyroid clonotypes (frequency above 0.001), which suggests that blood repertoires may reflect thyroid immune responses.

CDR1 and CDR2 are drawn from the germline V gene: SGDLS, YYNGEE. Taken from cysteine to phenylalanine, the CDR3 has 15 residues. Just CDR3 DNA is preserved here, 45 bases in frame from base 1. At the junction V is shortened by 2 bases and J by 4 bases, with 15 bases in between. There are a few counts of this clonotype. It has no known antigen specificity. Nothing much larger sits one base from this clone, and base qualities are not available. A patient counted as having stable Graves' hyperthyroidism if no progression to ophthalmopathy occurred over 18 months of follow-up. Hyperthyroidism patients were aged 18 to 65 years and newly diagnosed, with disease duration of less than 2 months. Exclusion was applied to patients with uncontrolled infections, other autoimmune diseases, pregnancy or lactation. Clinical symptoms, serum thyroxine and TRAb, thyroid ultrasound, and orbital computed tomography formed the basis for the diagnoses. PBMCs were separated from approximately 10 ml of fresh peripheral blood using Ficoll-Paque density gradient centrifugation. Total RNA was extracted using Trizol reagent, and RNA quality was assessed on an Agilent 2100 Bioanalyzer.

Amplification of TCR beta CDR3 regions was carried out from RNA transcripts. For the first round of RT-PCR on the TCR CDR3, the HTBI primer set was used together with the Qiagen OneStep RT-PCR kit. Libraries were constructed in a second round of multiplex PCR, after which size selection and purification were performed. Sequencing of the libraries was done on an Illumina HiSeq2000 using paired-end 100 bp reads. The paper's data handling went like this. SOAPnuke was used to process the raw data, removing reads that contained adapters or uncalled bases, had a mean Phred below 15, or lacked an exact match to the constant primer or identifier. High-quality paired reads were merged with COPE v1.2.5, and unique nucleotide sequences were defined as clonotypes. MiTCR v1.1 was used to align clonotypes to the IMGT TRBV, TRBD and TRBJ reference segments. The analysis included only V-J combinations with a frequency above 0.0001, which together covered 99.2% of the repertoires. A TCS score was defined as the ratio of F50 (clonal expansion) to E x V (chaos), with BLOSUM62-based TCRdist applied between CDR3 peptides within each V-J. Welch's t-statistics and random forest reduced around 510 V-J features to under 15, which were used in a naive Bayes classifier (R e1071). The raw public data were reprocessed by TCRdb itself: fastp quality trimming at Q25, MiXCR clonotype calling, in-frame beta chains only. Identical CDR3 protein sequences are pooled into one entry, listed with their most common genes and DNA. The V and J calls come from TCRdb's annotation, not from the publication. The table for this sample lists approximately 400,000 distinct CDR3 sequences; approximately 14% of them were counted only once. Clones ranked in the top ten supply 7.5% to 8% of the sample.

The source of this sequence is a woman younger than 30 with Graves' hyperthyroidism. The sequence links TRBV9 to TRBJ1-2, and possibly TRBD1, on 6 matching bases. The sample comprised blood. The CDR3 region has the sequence CASSVFGQISYGYTF. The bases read TGTGCCAGCAGCGTGTTTGGACAGATCTCCTATGGCTACACCTTC.